The 11 T cell receptor beta chains below come from one sample, sequenced in a study of Graves' ophthalmopathy and Graves' hyperthyroidism. The authors amplified TCR beta CDR3 regions, and they did so from RNA transcripts for repertoire sequencing. First-round RT-PCR with HTBI primers preceded a second-round multiplex PCR. TCRdb processed the multiplex PCR reads anew with MiXCR; each CDR3 protein has one entry. The sample includes over a million distinct CDR3 sequences, roughly two fifths of them seen just once. The sequencing input was peripheral blood or thyroid tissue (not recorded which). Receptor source: an adult man with Graves' hyperthyroidism.

This clonotype was detected only once. The chain joins TRBV29-1 to TRBJ2-7, with D perhaps assigned TRBD1 or TRBD2 (5 bases each). The CDR3 spans 17 residues. Germline CDR1 and CDR2: SQVTM and ANQGSEA. V lost 6 bases, J lost 7 bases, and 31 bases lay in between. The DNA of the CDR3 is TGCAGCGTGAGGGGCGGGCAGGGCCAAGGCGTTGTAACGGAGCAGTACTTC. It encodes CSVRGGQGQGVVTEQYF.

At least ten counts were recorded for this clonotype. The J gene is TRBJ2-6, the V gene TRBV12-3 or TRBV12-4; D gene unclear. The CDR3 is 14 amino acids. The V gene lost 6 bases and the J gene lost 0 bases, with 6 bases spanning the gap. In nucleotides, the CDR3 is TGTGCCAGCAGAAAGAGCTCTGGGGCCAACGTCCTGACTTTC. This gives the protein CASRKSSGANVLTF.

This clonotype showed up many times. The genes are TRBV2 and TRBJ2-7, with TRBD2 as a possible D gene (7 bases). This CDR3 is built from 14 residues. V gave up 6 bases and J gave up 6 bases, with 18 bases separating them. Per germline, CDR1 SNHLY and CDR2 FYNNEI. The CDR3 here is CASSPEGGVGEQYF. The CDR3 DNA sequence: TGTGCCAGCAGCCCCGAGGGGGGGGTCGGCGAGCAGTACTTC.

J is TRBJ2-7 and V is TRBV29-1; D remains ambiguous. V lost 3 bases to trimming and J lost 3 bases, with 12 bases between them. CDR1 and CDR2 (germline): SQVTM, ANQGSEA. This CDR3 region has 13 residues. CDR3 sequence: CSVDVNGFYEQYF. The CDR3 bases are TGCAGCGTTGACGTTAACGGCTTCTACGAGCAGTACTTC.

The V gene is TRBV29-1, the J gene TRBJ1-2, with 7 positions matching TRBD1. Germline-derived CDR1 and CDR2 are SQVTM and ANQGSEA. V dropped 3 bases and J dropped 7; count of bases not matched to a gene: 5. The CDR3 loop spans 12 amino acids. The CDR3 is CSVDEQGGGYTF. Written as DNA, the CDR3 is TGCAGCGTTGATGAGCAGGGGGGTGGCTACACCTTC.

This sequence joins TRBV29-1 and TRBJ1-1, with unresolved D. Germline CDR1 and CDR2: SQVTM and ANQGSEA. V lost 7 bases, J lost 1 base, and 19 bases lay in between. There are 15 residues in the CDR3. The CDR3 sequence is CSAYRAQTPNTEAFF. In nucleotides, the CDR3 is TGCAGCGCCTACCGGGCCCAGACACCGAACACTGAAGCTTTCTTT.

In its sample, this clonotype was seen many times. The chain has TRBV11-1 and TRBJ1-3; 8 nucleotides line up with TRBD1. CDR1 is SGHAT, CDR2 FQDESV, per germline (reference sequence). The trim removed 3 bases at V and 4 bases at J, leaving 2 bases unmatched. The CDR3 sequence is 14 residues long. CDR3 residues: CASSFRTGGNTIYF. The CDR3 DNA reads TGTGCCAGCAGCTTCCGGACAGGGGGAAACACCATATATTTT.

This clonotype appeared a few times. The rearrangement joins TRBV29-1 to TRBJ2-5; D not resolved. The CDR3 extends over 11 amino acids. Germline loops: CDR1 SQVTM, CDR2 ANQGSEA. Trimming pared 8 bases from V and 4 bases from J, leaving 11 bases between. For the CDR3, the DNA is TGCAGCTGGGCCTGGGGAGAGACCCAGTACTTC. It translates to CSWAWGETQYF.

This clonotype was seen more than once but under ten times. The chain is built from TRBV9 and TRBJ2-7; 9 bases are a match to TRBD1. CDR3 length: 14 residues. Trimming at V came to 3 bases and at J to 5 bases, leaving 6 bases not matched to a gene. CDR1 and CDR2 (germline): SGDLS, YYNGEE. This chain's CDR3 is CASSEGQGLDEQYF. The CDR3 coding sequence is TGTGCCAGCAGCGAAGGACAGGGGTTGGACGAGCAGTACTTC.

This chain joins TRBV29-1 and TRBJ1-2, with 10 bases matching TRBD1. V lost 8 bases to trimming and J lost 6 bases; unmatched junction nucleotides: 6. Germline assignment: CDR1 SQVTM and CDR2 ANQGSEA. This CDR3 has 12 amino acids. DNA for the CDR3: TGCAGCAGCCACGGACAGGGGGATGGCTACACCTTC. It is translated as CSSHGQGDGYTF.

This clonotype was detected ten times or more. As DNA, the CDR3 is TGTGCCAGTAGTATAACGGGGGCCACTGAAGCTTTCTTT. Residues: CASSITGATEAFF. The rearrangement joins TRBV19 to TRBJ1-1, with D possibly TRBD1 on 6 matching bases. The CDR3 is 13 amino acids. Germline CDR1 and CDR2: LNHDA and SQIVND (reference sequence). The V and J ends lost 2 bases and 4 bases respectively, with 8 bases between them.